The 17 T cell receptor beta chains below all came from one sample that was sequenced in a study of Tregs in tolerant kidney transplant recipients. Clones were sequenced by immunoSEQ multiplex PCR, and TCRdb holds only the in-frame ones, with some missing. The sample yields 110,000 or so clones, around 91% seen once. Sequenced: CD4+ T cells from blood. Receptor source: a human donor in good health.

The V and J genes are TRBV5-6 and TRBJ1-1, with 7 bases lining up with TRBD1. Per the germline V gene, CDR1 is SGHDT and CDR2 is YYEEEE. The ends lost 1 base at V and 3 bases at J; junction bases unmatched: 6. CDR3 length equals 15 residues. CDR3 nucleotide sequence: TGTGCCAGCAGCTTGTGGGGCAGGGGGGACACTGAAGCTTTCTTT. It encodes CASSLWGRGDTEAFF.

The chain combines TRBV7-9 with TRBJ1-1, with TRBD1 matching 7 bases. Per germline, CDR1 SEHNR and CDR2 FQNEAQ (reference sequence). The ends lost 2 bases at V and 7 bases at J; junction bases unmatched: 4. This CDR3 is built from 13 residues. CDR3 sequence: CASSLNPGGEAFF. The CDR3 coding sequence is TGTGCCAGCAGCTTAAATCCAGGGGGTGAAGCTTTCTTT.

As to this clone: The same CDR3 arises from other DNA sequences in this sample as well. This chain links TRBV19 with TRBJ1-3; maybe TRBD1 (6 bases). CDR3 length: 14 residues. CDR1 and CDR2 (germline): LNHDA, SQIVND (reference sequence). V gave up 4 bases and J gave up 1 base, with 8 bases separating them. The CDR3 nucleotides are TGTGCCAGTAGTACAGGGGCGTCTGGAAACACCATATATTTT. This codes for CASSTGASGNTIYF.

This sequence joins TRBV5-1 and TRBJ2-1, with unresolved D. The CDR3 has 14 residues. CDR1 and CDR2 from the germline V gene are SGHRS and YFSETQ. The V and J ends lost 0 bases and 5 bases respectively, with 9 bases between them. The CDR3 loop reads CASSLGGIDNEQFF. CDR3 sequence (DNA): TGCGCCAGCAGCTTGGGGGGAATCGACAATGAGCAGTTCTTC. The full variable domain, its missing parts supplied by reference TRBV5-1 and TRBJ2-1, is KAGVTQTPRYLIKTRGQQVTLSCSPISGHRSVSWYQQTPGQGLQFLFEYFSETQRNKGNFPGRFSGRQFSNSRSEMNVSTLELGDSALYLCASSLGGIDNEQFFGPGTRLTVL.

The rearrangement uses TRBV6-5 and TRBJ1-2, with 8 positions matching TRBD1. CDR3 length: 12 amino acids. The ends lost 6 bases at V and 8 bases at J; junction bases unmatched: 5. Germline values: CDR1 MNHEY, CDR2 SVGAGI. This CDR3 is CASSQDRAGYTF. CDR3 in DNA: TGTGCCAGCAGCCAGGACAGGGCGGGCTACACCTTC.

The chain carries TRBV10-3 and TRBJ2-5; D is uncertain. The V end lost 1 base, the J end lost 4 bases, and 13 bases lay between the germline ends. Germline CDR1 reads ENHRY; CDR2 reads SYGVKD. The length of the CDR3 is 15 residues. In DNA, the CDR3 is TGTGCCATCAGTGAGTGGTCCCCGGGCCTAGAGACCCAGTACTTC. This encodes CAISEWSPGLETQYF.

The rearrangement joins TRBV18 to TRBJ1-1; D perhaps matches TRBD1 (6 bases). CDR1 KGHSH and CDR2 LQKENI come from the germline V gene. Trimming removed 3 bases from V and 0 bases from J, with 11 bases in between. The CDR3 runs to 15 residues. CDR3 DNA: TGTGCCAGCTCACCGGAGACAGGTGTGAACACTGAAGCTTTCTTT. Translated, it gives CASSPETGVNTEAFF. Using reference TRBV18 and TRBJ1-1 for the parts outside the CDR3, the full variable domain is NAGVMQNPRHLVRRRGQEARLRCSPMKGHSHVYWYRQLPEEGLKFMVYLQKENIIDESGMPKERFSAEFPKEGPSILRIQQVVRGDSAAYFCASSPETGVNTEAFFGQGTRLTVV.

As for this clone: Other DNA variants within this sample encode the same CDR3. The gene calls are TRBV2 and TRBJ2-3; TRBD2 matches at 8 bases. The junction had 1 base not matched to a gene; V was cut back by 2 bases and J by 3 bases. This CDR3 is built from 14 residues. Germline lookup yields CDR1 SNHLY and CDR2 FYNNEI. The CDR3 spells CASSELAGTDTQYF. CDR3 nucleotide sequence: TGTGCCAGCAGTGAATTAGCGGGGACAGATACGCAGTATTTT.

The CDR3: CASSAGLAGPFGEQFF. The CDR3 bases are TGCGCCAGCAGCGCAGGACTAGCGGGACCCTTTGGTGAGCAGTTCTTC. This rearrangement joins TRBV10-1 to TRBJ2-1; 12 nucleotides match TRBD2. The CDR3 runs to 16 residues. V dropped 6 bases and J dropped 9; count of bases not matched to a gene: 12. Germline CDR1 and CDR2: WNHNN and SYGVQD (reference sequence).

This chain joins TRBV10-1 and TRBJ1-2; 9 nucleotides line up with TRBD1. There are 13 residues in the CDR3. Per the germline V gene, CDR1 is WNHNN and CDR2 is SYGVQD (reference sequence). V lost 2 bases, J lost 8 bases, and 3 bases stayed unmatched. This CDR3 reads CASSEGQGLGYTF. The CDR3 coding sequence is TGCGCCAGCAGTGAGGGACAGGGGTTAGGCTACACCTTC.

The gene calls are TRBV5-1 and TRBJ1-3, with 7 bases identical to TRBD1. Germline assignment: CDR1 SGHRS and CDR2 YFSETQ. This CDR3 spans 15 amino acids. The V segment lost 4 bases and the J segment 0 bases; nucleotides outside the gene matches: 4. This CDR3 is CASSPGQFSGNTIYF. CDR3 sequence (DNA): TGCGCCAGCAGCCCGGGACAGTTCTCTGGAAACACCATATATTTT.

V usage is TRBV5-1 and J usage is TRBJ2-6; D is ambiguous. Germline-derived CDR1 and CDR2 are SGHRS and YFSETQ. Trimming left V 2 bases short and J 0 bases short, with 12 bases between. This CDR3 is built from 17 residues. This chain's CDR3 is CASSFRAQVSGANVLTF. CDR3 in DNA: TGCGCCAGCAGCTTCCGGGCCCAAGTCTCTGGGGCCAACGTCCTGACTTTC. Full variable domain (remainder filled in from reference TRBV5-1 and TRBJ2-6): KAGVTQTPRYLIKTRGQQVTLSCSPISGHRSVSWYQQTPGQGLQFLFEYFSETQRNKGNFPGRFSGRQFSNSRSEMNVSTLELGDSALYLCASSFRAQVSGANVLTFGAGSRLTVL.

V and J are TRBV6-5 and TRBJ2-3; 13 nucleotides agree with TRBD2. This CDR3 comprises 14 residues. Trimming removed 6 bases from V and 7 bases from J; junction bases left unmatched: 4. CDR1 MNHEY and CDR2 SVGAGI come from the germline V gene. In nucleotides, the CDR3 is TGTGCCAGCAGCGGGACTAGCGGGATCCATACGCAGTATTTT. This translates into CASSGTSGIHTQYF.

The chain recombines TRBV5-1 with TRBJ1-3, with unresolved D. V was trimmed by 0 bases and J by 1 base, leaving 2 bases between them. The CDR3 contains 13 residues. Per the germline V gene, CDR1 is SGHRS and CDR2 is YFSETQ. The chain's CDR3 is CASSLGSGNTIYF. The DNA for the CDR3 is TGCGCCAGCAGCTTGGGGTCTGGAAACACCATATATTTT.

The rearrangement uses TRBV25-1 and TRBJ2-7, with TRBD2 as a possible D gene (7 bases). Trimming pared 4 bases from V and 0 bases from J, leaving 13 bases between. Germline CDR1 MGHDK, CDR2 SYGVNS. This CDR3 has 15 residues. The CDR3 coding sequence is TGTGCCAGCAGTGCGGGGGGCGGGATCTCCTACGAGCAGTACTTC. Translating it yields CASSAGGGISYEQYF.

Of note for this clone: The sample carries other DNA sequences with the same CDR3. The chain links TRBV30 to TRBJ2-5; D gene ambiguous. CDR3 size: 11 residues. Trimming shortened V by 0 bases and J by 5 bases, and 4 bases separated the two germline ends. Germline values: CDR1 GTSNPN, CDR2 SVGIG (reference sequence). CDR3: CAWSVGETQYF. Written as DNA, the CDR3 is TGTGCCTGGAGTGTGGGGGAGACCCAGTACTTC.

The chain recombines TRBV6-4 with TRBJ2-4, with D possibly TRBD1 on 6 matching bases. Germline CDR1 is MRHNA and CDR2 is SNTAGT. V shed 6 bases and J shed 1 base, with 13 bases lying between them. The length of the CDR3 is 15 residues. CDR3 protein: CASSQGYGAKNIQYF. For the CDR3, the DNA is TGTGCCAGCAGCCAGGGGTACGGGGCCAAAAACATTCAGTACTTC.